This TCR beta chain appears in the sequencing data of a study of tumor and adjacent non-tumor tissue in lung cancer. Study information: Patients were aged about 31 to 76, approximately ten men and a handful of women, stage I to III. Each sample yielded a few million productive TCRbeta reads on average. Study results and limitations: In normal lung, the top 100 clones were significantly more dominant than in tumor. Higher tumor TCR diversity was associated with shorter survival.

As regards this clonotype: The antigen remains undetermined. Compared with germline, one end of the junction differs, possibly owing to a read error.

TCRbeta libraries were built with three rounds of nested PCR, modified from ARM-PCR. TCRdb independently ran MiXCR on the multiplex PCR reads; one entry per CDR3 protein. The sample has 120,000 or so distinct CDR3 sequences, over 65% seen once. This CDR3 spans 13 amino acids. Germline lookup yields CDR1 MNHEY and CDR2 SVGAGI. The template was RNA from unsorted bulk tissue. The sequenced sample was lung tumor tissue. The chain links TRBV6-5 to TRBJ2-7, with TRBD1 as a possible D gene (6 bases). The sequence came from a man in his thirties or forties with non-small cell lung cancer. In nucleotides, the CDR3 is TGTGACAGCAGCTACTCGAGGGGGTACGAGCACTACTTC. It encodes CDSSYSRGYEHYF.